One and the same sample provided the 24 T cell receptor beta chains below, sequenced in a study of beta chain features in type 1 diabetes. cDNA synthesis used the whole RNA isolate, giving expressed TCRB sequences. Sequencing was performed with immunoSEQ multiplex PCR; in TCRdb, only in-frame clones are kept and a portion is missing. The sample has under 800,000 clones, roughly 16% seen once. The specimen sequenced was naive CD4+ T cells from blood. These receptors all come from a man aged 18 to 30 in good health.

There are a few counts of this clone. The chain links TRBV4-2 to TRBJ1-2, with D possibly matching TRBD1 (5 bases). The CDR3 sequence is 13 residues long. In germline, CDR1 is LGHNA, CDR2 YNFKEQ. V was clipped by 1 base and J by 6 bases, with 9 bases between them. The CDR3 DNA sequence: TGTGCCAGCAGCCAAGGGGGGGTAGATGGCTACACCTTC. Translating it yields CASSQGGVDGYTF.

Only a few counts were recorded for this clone. The chain combines TRBV4-3 with TRBJ2-7; D perhaps matches TRBD1 (5 bases). The germline CDR1 and CDR2 sequences are LGHNA and YSLEER. The CDR3 is 16 amino acids. V gave up 0 bases and J gave up 2 bases, with 14 bases separating them. The chain's CDR3 is CASSQDVGRWTYEQYF. The CDR3 nucleotides are TGCGCCAGCAGCCAAGATGTGGGGCGGTGGACCTACGAGCAGTACTTC.

The V and J genes are TRBV25-1 and TRBJ2-1; D remains unclear. V lost 5 bases and J lost 2, with 13 bases in between. The germline CDR1 and CDR2 sequences are MGHDK and SYGVNS. The CDR3 is 15 residues long. CDR3 sequence: CASSPVGGPYNEQFF. DNA for the CDR3: TGTGCCAGCAGTCCCGTCGGTGGGCCCTACAATGAGCAGTTCTTC.

The rearrangement links TRBV27 to TRBJ2-7; D is possibly TRBD1 or TRBD2 (6 bases each). The V gene's germline CDR1 is MNHEY and CDR2 SMNVEV (reference sequence). Trimming shortened V by 4 bases and J by 4 bases, and 23 bases separated the two germline ends. This CDR3 contains 17 residues. The CDR3 sequence: CASSSEVRGRGYYEQYF. The CDR3 coding sequence is TGTGCCAGCAGTTCCGAAGTCAGGGGACGGGGGTATTACGAGCAGTACTTC.

In this sample, this clone turned up a few times. V and J are TRBV28 and TRBJ2-1, with D unclear. This CDR3 has 11 amino acids. Trimming shortened V by 4 bases and J by 9 bases, and 7 bases separated the two germline ends. Germline assignment: CDR1 MDHEN and CDR2 SYDVKM. CDR3 coding DNA: TGTGCCAGCAGTTCCCCAACTGAGCAGTTCTTC. Translating it yields CASSSPTEQFF.

Note on this clone: One end of the junction varies from germline; a read error may be responsible. V gene TRBV5-1 combines with J gene TRBJ1-2; 7 nucleotides agree with TRBD1. This CDR3 spans 16 amino acids. Germline CDR1 SGHRS, CDR2 YFSETQ. The CDR3 loop reads CASSVRTGGPNNGYTF. The CDR3, as DNA: TGCGCCAGCAGCGTTCGGACAGGAGGGCCTAACAATGGCTACACCTTC.

The V call is TRBV25-1, the J call TRBJ2-5, with TRBD1 matching 7 bases. The CDR3 contains 16 residues. Germline CDR1 MGHDK, CDR2 SYGVNS. J was trimmed by 5 bases and V by 3 bases; bases with no gene match: 12. Written as DNA, the CDR3 is TGTGCCAGCAGTGACCCTAAGAAGGGGGCCGGGGAGACCCAGTACTTC. Translating it yields CASSDPKKGAGETQYF.

This chain joins TRBV9 and TRBJ2-1; TRBD2 aligns across 8 bases. Losses at the gene ends were 2 bases for V and 3 bases for J; bases not matched to a gene: 7. Germline CDR1 is SGDLS and CDR2 is YYNGEE. The CDR3 totals 16 residues. The CDR3 region is CASSVGTSGNYNEQFF. For the CDR3, the DNA is TGTGCCAGCAGCGTCGGAACTAGCGGAAACTACAATGAGCAGTTCTTC.

The chain recombines TRBV27 with TRBJ1-1, with TRBD1 matching 9 bases. The V and J ends lost 7 bases and 2 bases, in that order; junction bases with no gene match: 5. Germline values: CDR1 MNHEY, CDR2 SMNVEV (reference sequence). This CDR3 region has 14 residues. CDR3 nucleotides: TGTGCCAGCAACAGACAGGGGGGAAACACTGAAGCTTTCTTT. Protein product: CASNRQGGNTEAFF.

The rearrangement uses TRBV11-2 and TRBJ1-5; a possible D gene is TRBD1 (6 bases). Germline CDR1 and CDR2: SGHAT and FQNNGV. The CDR3 has 17 residues. Between the trimmed V and J ends, which lost 5 bases and 2 bases, there was a span of 19 bases. CDR3 amino acids: CASSLLTGAFGNQPQHF. As DNA, the CDR3 is TGTGCCAGCAGCCTTCTAACGGGGGCGTTTGGCAATCAGCCCCAGCATTTT.

The chain has TRBV27 and TRBJ2-7, with 8 bases that match TRBD1. The CDR3 sequence is 14 residues long. V was clipped by 3 bases and J by 2 bases; unmatched bases: 3. Germline V gene data show CDR1 as MNHEY and CDR2 as SMNVEV (reference sequence). As DNA, the CDR3 is TGTGCCAGCAGTTTCGACAGGGGAGCCTACGAGCAGTACTTC. It is translated as CASSFDRGAYEQYF.

V is TRBV6-5 and J is TRBJ2-5; D assignment may be TRBD1 or TRBD2 (5 bases each). The CDR3 sequence is 14 residues long. Per germline, CDR1 MNHEY and CDR2 SVGAGI. V was pared by 6 bases and J by 4 bases, with 15 bases between. The CDR3 reads CASSPEVRGETQYF. Here the CDR3 DNA reads TGTGCCAGCAGCCCCGAGGTGAGGGGAGAGACCCAGTACTTC.

V and J are TRBV9 and TRBJ2-3; 8 bases are a match to TRBD2. Germline V lookup: CDR1 SGDLS, CDR2 YYNGEE. V shed 10 bases, J shed 2 bases, and the junction held 9 bases outside the gene matches. The CDR3 totals 14 residues. The DNA for the CDR3 is TGTGCCTCCGGGGCGGGGGGATTCACAGATACGCAGTATTTT. Encoded protein: CASGAGGFTDTQYF.

The V and J genes are TRBV5-6 and TRBJ1-4; D unresolved. Germline assignment: CDR1 SGHDT and CDR2 YYEEEE. Trimming stripped 4 bases from V and 6 bases from J, with 16 bases between. The CDR3 sequence is 15 residues long. The CDR3 DNA sequence: TGTGCCAGCAGCGATCAGAAGAGGCTACATGAAAAACTGTTTTTT. Translating it yields CASSDQKRLHEKLFF.

This clone turned up a few times. The rearrangement links TRBV18 to TRBJ2-4; D remains unclear. The length of the CDR3 is 15 residues. The germline CDR1 and CDR2 sequences are KGHSH and LQKENI. The ends were cut back, 1 base at V and 1 base at J, with 8 bases in the middle. The CDR3 here is CASSPQVGAKNIQYF. The CDR3 DNA sequence: TGTGCCAGCTCACCACAGGTTGGGGCCAAAAACATTCAGTACTTC.

This clone was picked up a small number of times. The genes are TRBV7-9 and TRBJ2-6; tentatively, D is TRBD1 (6 bases). Between the trimmed V and J ends, which lost 5 bases and 0 bases, there was a span of 20 bases. CDR1 is SEHNR, CDR2 FQNEAQ, per germline (reference sequence). The CDR3 runs 19 residues. The CDR3 DNA is TGTGCCAGCAGCCCCCGACCTCCGGGACAAATCTCTGGGGCCAACGTCCTGACTTTC. This encodes CASSPRPPGQISGANVLTF.

In the case of this clone: Other DNA sequences in this sample translate to the same CDR3. The gene calls are TRBV6-5 and TRBJ2-7; no clear D. There are 11 residues in the CDR3. Trimming left V 1 base short and J 4 bases short, with 2 bases between. Looked up from germline, CDR1 is MNHEY and CDR2 is SVGAGI. Written as DNA, the CDR3 is TGTGCCAGCAGTTACTTGTACGAGCAGTACTTC. It is translated as CASSYLYEQYF.

This clone was recorded a few times. The chain uses TRBV5-4 and TRBJ2-1; D is perhaps TRBD2 (5 bases). CDR1 is SGHNT, CDR2 YYREEE, per germline (reference sequence). The CDR3 has 15 residues. V lost 5 bases and J lost 2, with 14 bases in between. CDR3 amino acids: CASSLRSGTYNEQFF. The CDR3 nucleotides are TGTGCCAGCAGTCTTAGGTCGGGGACCTACAATGAGCAGTTCTTC. Full variable domain (remainder filled in from reference TRBV5-4 and TRBJ2-1): ETGVTQSPTHLIKTRGQQVTLRCSSQSGHNTVSWYQQALGQGPQFIFQYYREEENGRGNFPPRFSGLQFPNYSSELNVNALELDDSALYLCASSLRSGTYNEQFFGPGTRLTVL.

The chain combines TRBV7-2 with TRBJ2-2, with D perhaps matching TRBD2 (6 bases). CDR1 is SGHTA, CDR2 FQGNSA, per germline. Deletions cut 5 bases from V and 0 bases from J, with 10 bases between. The CDR3 contains 15 residues. The CDR3 sequence is CASSAGPSNTGELFF. The CDR3 DNA follows: TGTGCCAGCAGCGCGGGGCCTTCGAACACCGGGGAGCTGTTTTTT.

This chain joins TRBV6-5 and TRBJ2-3, with unresolved D. The germline V gene has CDR1 MNHEY and CDR2 SVGAGI. This CDR3 is 13 amino acids long. Trimming removed 6 bases at V and 4 bases at J, with 11 bases between. CDR3 sequence reads: CASSAPKADTQYF. Written as DNA, the CDR3 is TGTGCCAGCAGCGCTCCGAAGGCAGATACGCAGTATTTT.

This clone was seen more than once but under ten times. V gene TRBV2 combines with J gene TRBJ1-1, with D maybe TRBD1 (5 bases). The CDR3 spans 13 residues. Germline V gives CDR1 SNHLY, CDR2 FYNNEI. Trimming took 3 bases from V and 2 from J, leaving 7 bases between them. The CDR3 loop is CASSEGGNTEAFF. CDR3 in DNA: TGTGCCAGCAGTGAGGGGGGAAACACTGAAGCTTTCTTT.

This clone has only a few counts. The chain employs TRBV6-1 and TRBJ1-1; D is unresolved. CDR1 and CDR2 (germline): MNHNS, SASEGT. With 6 bases removed from V and 0 bases from J, the gap between germline ends came to 8 bases. This CDR3 region has 13 residues. As DNA, the CDR3 is TGTGCCAGCAGACCAACGGTGAACACTGAAGCTTTCTTT. It translates to CASRPTVNTEAFF.

The chain links TRBV6-1 to TRBJ1-1; 9 positions match TRBD1. Losses at the gene ends were 4 bases for V and 5 bases for J; bases not matched to a gene: 5. This CDR3 is built from 14 residues. Germline V gene sequence: CDR1 MNHNS, CDR2 SASEGT. CDR3 loop: CASSVRQGGTEAFF. For the CDR3, the DNA is TGTGCCAGCAGTGTTCGACAGGGGGGGACTGAAGCTTTCTTT.

The V gene is TRBV7-9, the J gene TRBJ1-1; 7 bases map to TRBD1. CDR1 and CDR2 from the germline V gene are SEHNR and FQNEAQ (reference sequence). This CDR3 spans 14 amino acids. Unmatched junction bases numbered 8, after V lost 6 bases and J lost 4 bases. CDR3 region: CASSLGTAITEAFF. The CDR3 DNA reads as TGTGCCAGCAGTTTGGGGACAGCTATCACTGAAGCTTTCTTT.